The rows below give T cell receptor beta chains drawn from one sample of a study of blood T cell repertoires in COVID-19. Assay: immunoSEQ multiplex PCR; the TCRdb copy retains only in-frame clones and omits some. The profile shows roughly 200,000 clones, roughly 88% of them singletons. Source material: peripheral blood. These receptors all stem from a woman aged 40-49 years with COVID-19, enrolled during active disease. The CDR3 runs from the conserved cysteine through the conserved F or W. Each record gives: V gene, J gene, D gene, clone size, CDR3 DNA, CDR3 protein. A D gene is named only where the DNA matches it firmly. A clone size is listed for some rows: how often the clone was seen (once, few, many), or a class if it is expanded.

TRBV28,TRBJ1-2,-,-,TGTGCCAGCAGCCCTCAGGGGGGCTACACCTTC,CASSPQGGYTF
TRBV7-9,TRBJ1-2,TRBD1,-,TGTGCCAGCAGCCCAACGACAGGGCAGGCGGAGGGCTACACCTTC,CASSPTTGQAEGYTF
TRBV5-1,TRBJ2-7,-,-,TGCGCCAGCAGCTTGGGCGTAGAATACGAGCAGTACTTC,CASSLGVEYEQYF
TRBV27,TRBJ2-7,-,-,TGTGCCAGCAGTTTGGTGGCAGCCTACGAGCAGTACTTC,CASSLVAAYEQYF
TRBV6-5,TRBJ2-2,-,once,TGTGCCAGCAGTTACCAGGGGAACACCGGGGAGCTGTTTTTT,CASSYQGNTGELFF
TRBV6-6,TRBJ2-5,TRBD1,-,TGTGCCAGCAGTGCCCAGGGGGTTCGAGAGACCCAGTACTTC,CASSAQGVRETQYF
TRBV6-4,TRBJ2-1,TRBD2,-,TGTGCCAGCAGGAAACTAGCGGGAGGGCGTGGTGAGCAGTTCTTC,CASRKLAGGRGEQFF
TRBV27,TRBJ2-1,TRBD2,-,TGTGCCAGCACTACTAGCGGGGATACCAATGAGCAGTTCTTC,CASTTSGDTNEQFF
TRBV18,TRBJ2-3,TRBD2,-,TGTGCCAGCTCACCCCCAGGGACTAAGGTTACGCAGTATTTT,CASSPPGTKVTQYF
TRBV4-1,TRBJ1-1,TRBD1,-,TGCGCCAGCAGCCAAGGACAGGGGCTTATAAGTATGGACACTGAAGCTTTCTTT,CASSQGQGLISMDTEAFF
TRBV6-5,TRBJ1-1,TRBD1,once,TGTGCCAGCAGTTACGCCGGGACAGAGTATGAAGCTTTCTTT,CASSYAGTEYEAFF
TRBV27,TRBJ2-1,TRBD2,once,TGTGCCACCCAACTAGCGGGCGAAGCGAATGAGCAGTTCTTC,CATQLAGEANEQFF
TRBV18,TRBJ2-6,-,-,TGTGCCAGCTCACCAGAGGGGGCCAACGTCCTGACTTTC,CASSPEGANVLTF
TRBV12-5,TRBJ2-2,-,-,TGTGCTAGTGGACCCGGGTCCGCCGGGGAGCTGTTTTTT,CASGPGSAGELFF
TRBV19,TRBJ1-4,TRBD1,-,TGTGCCAGTAGTATACCCCCGACAGGGATCGGGGATGAAAAACTGTTTTTT,CASSIPPTGIGDEKLFF
TRBV7-2,TRBJ2-5,-,-,TGTGCCAGCAGCCGCCGACCGGTGCGGTCCTCCAGAGAGACCCAGTACTTC,CASSRRPVRSSRETQYF
TRBV4-1,TRBJ1-5,-,many,TGCGCCAGCAGCCAAGTAATTCCGGACAGCCCCCAGCATTTT,CASSQVIPDSPQHF
TRBV5-4,TRBJ2-1,-,once,TGTGCCAGCAGCTTGTTCGAGGGCAATGAGCAGTTCTTC,CASSLFEGNEQFF
TRBV28,TRBJ2-7,-,once,TGTGCCAGTAGTGGGGCTGTTACCTACGAGCAGTACTTC,CASSGAVTYEQYF
TRBV4-2,TRBJ1-5,TRBD1,-,TGTGCCAGCAGCCTCTATGCAGGGGGCGCCGAGCCCCAGCATTTT,CASSLYAGGAEPQHF
TRBV29-1,TRBJ1-4,-,-,TGCAGCGTTCCTGCCGGGATGCATGAAAAACTGTTTTTT,CSVPAGMHEKLFF
TRBV11-2,TRBJ2-3,-,-,TGTGCCAGCACGCGCGGGGACACAGATACGCAGTATTTT,CASTRGDTDTQYF
TRBV3-1/TRBV3-2,TRBJ1-5,-,once,TGTGCCAGCAGCCCAGGGGATTTTAGCAATCAGCCCCAGCATTTT,CASSPGDFSNQPQHF
TRBV3-1/TRBV3-2,TRBJ1-1,-,-,TGTGCCAGCAGCCAAGGTGTTCTGGCTTTCTTT,CASSQGVLAFF
TRBV19,TRBJ1-2,-,-,TGTGCCAGTAGTCCCAATTTGCCAAGCTTGAACCATGGCTACACCTTC,CASSPNLPSLNHGYTF
TRBV12-5,TRBJ2-7,TRBD2,-,TGTGCTAGTGGGACCGGGGGGGGCAATGCCACCTACGAGCAGTACTTC,CASGTGGGNATYEQYF
TRBV5-1,TRBJ1-3,TRBD1,-,TGCGCCAGCAGCTCCGACAGGGCTGCTGGAAACACCATATATTTT,CASSSDRAAGNTIYF
TRBV11-2,TRBJ2-3,-,-,TGTGCCAGCAGCTTAGATCCTGGACTGAGCACAGATACGCAGTATTTT,CASSLDPGLSTDTQYF
TRBV27,TRBJ1-6,-,-,TGTGCCAGCAGTTTTAATGTATTGAGGCAGAGTAATTCACCCCTCCACTTT,CASSFNVLRQSNSPLHF
TRBV4-1,TRBJ1-2,TRBD1,-,TGCGCCAGCAGGGGACAGGGGAGTTCATATGGCTACACCTTC,CASRGQGSSYGYTF
TRBV12-5,TRBJ1-1,-,-,TGTGCTAGCTTAGGGGTGGGAACCCCGAGGACTGAAGCTTTCTTT,CASLGVGTPRTEAFF
TRBV6-5,TRBJ1-3,-,few,TGTGCCAGCAGTTACTCTGAGATTAAGGGGGGAAACACCATATATTTT,CASSYSEIKGGNTIYF
TRBV7-3,TRBJ1-1,-,-,TGTGCCAGCAGCTTCCGAGGTTTTAACACTGAAGCTTTCTTT,CASSFRGFNTEAFF
TRBV6-5,TRBJ2-1,TRBD2,-,TGTGCCAGCAGTTACTCGTCAGCGGGGGGGCCCCATGAGCAGTTCTTC,CASSYSSAGGPHEQFF
TRBV4-1,TRBJ1-1,TRBD1,-,TGCGCCAGCAGACGCACAGGGGCGGGGTCCGGCACTGAAGCTTTCTTT,CASRRTGAGSGTEAFF
TRBV5-4,TRBJ2-2,TRBD2,-,TGTGCCAGCAGCCATAGCGGGAGCTGGGAGCTGTTTTTT,CASSHSGSWELFF
TRBV5-5,TRBJ2-1,-,-,TGTGCCAGCAGCTCGGGGTTCTCCTACAATGAGCAGTTCTTC,CASSSGFSYNEQFF
TRBV10-3,TRBJ1-5,-,-,TGTGCCATCAGTGACAGTTTCAATCAGCCCCAGCATTTT,CAISDSFNQPQHF
TRBV14,TRBJ1-1,-,-,TGTGCCAGCAGCCGAGCGTCGACTGAAGCTTTCTTT,CASSRASTEAFF
TRBV19,TRBJ1-6,-,-,TGTGCCAGTAGGCCGAGTTTCGAGGCAAAAAATTCACCCCTCCACTTT,CASRPSFEAKNSPLHF
TRBV11-1,TRBJ2-4,-,-,TGTGCCAGCAGCTTATACCGGGGGGCCAAAAACATTCAGTACTTC,CASSLYRGAKNIQYF